This paragraph covers one TCR beta chain sequence. Its antigen is unidentified. cDNA libraries for TCR beta contained unique molecular identifiers. Starting from about 1 to 10 million T cells, the study yielded a few hundred thousand cDNA molecules. TCRdb reprocessed the PCR reads via MiXCR and lists one record per CDR3 protein. The sample lists roughly 800,000 distinct CDR3 sequences; 40% to 55% were seen once. This record belongs to a study of post-analysis software for immune sequencing data. Study-level information: Courses of disease covered relapsing-remitting, secondary progressive and progressive-relapsing multiple sclerosis.

V was cut by 9 bases and J by 4 bases, with 16 bases left in between. This CDR3 comprises 13 residues. From germline, CDR1 is SGHTA and CDR2 FQGNSA. Study results and caveats: Same-batch samples co-clustered strongly by F measure. When patients were compared with controls, about 5 TRBV segments were more frequent, TRBV5-6, TRBV5-1 and TRBV20-1 among them. People with multiple sclerosis had a significantly lower normalized Chao1 diversity than controls did.

Source material: blood. The chain employs TRBV7-2 and TRBJ2-7, with a weak D call TRBD2 (5 bases). This clonotype was sampled from a girl aged 10 to 17 with multiple sclerosis. CDR3 residues: CASRSLAMYEQYF. The CDR3 region has the DNA TGTGCCAGTCGTAGCTTAGCGATGTACGAGCAGTACTTC.